This T cell receptor beta chain comes out of a study of T cell repertoires in cytomegalovirus infection. As for the study in general: A matching HLA type, together with CMV infection, was signaled by public TCR beta signatures.

CDR1 and CDR2 (germline): LGHNT, FRNRAP. V trimming: 0 bases; J trimming: 0 bases; junction bases outside the gene matches: 4. There are 16 residues in the CDR3. TCRdb re-called the reads with MiXCR, one entry per CDR3 protein. Among approximately 500,000 distinct CDR3 sequences listed, about 15% were seen once. Findings and caveats of the study: Cumulative public TCR beta family frequency identified CMV carriers with the relevant HLA. CMV-specific TCR beta clonotypes restricted by HLA-C dominated the ex vivo response.

This clonotype turned up a few times. Antigen specificity is unknown. This TCR derives from a human donor in good health (CMV status not recorded). Some clones in this sample may be carry-over from other donors' samples. The chain carries TRBV12-5 and TRBJ2-7; TRBD2 agrees at 8 bases. The sequenced sample consisted of CD8+ T cells from PBMCs. The CDR3 sequence: CASGLVLLADSYEQYF. CDR3 coding DNA: TGTGCTAGTGGTTTGGTGCTACTAGCGGACTCCTACGAGCAGTACTTC. The full variable domain, completed using reference TRBV12-5 and TRBJ2-7, is DARVTQTPRHKVTEMGQEVTMRCQPILGHNTVFWYRQTMMQGLELLAYFRNRAPLDDSGMPKDRFSAEMPDATLATLKIQPSEPRDSAVYFCASGLVLLADSYEQYFGPGTRLTVT.